The present T cell receptor (beta chain) was sequenced within a study of T-cell memory formation after mild COVID-19. On the study more broadly: TCR clusters were mostly donor specific. Study-wide findings and caveats: Among contracting clones, CD4+ were mainly CM/EM and CD8+ enriched in EMRA.

Comments on this clonotype: The target antigen is unknown.

Constant-segment-primed 5'RACE gave TCR alpha and TCR beta cDNA libraries with sample barcodes and UMIs. TCRdb re-called the 5' RACE reads through MiXCR, storing one row per CDR3 protein. The data contain about 400,000 distinct CDR3 sequences, approximately 24% of them seen just once; the ten biggest clones take up around 9.5%. With 3 bases clipped from V and 3 bases from J, the junction kept 6 bases outside the gene matches. CDR1 is SGHVS and CDR2 is FNYEAQ in the germline V gene. This CDR3 has 16 amino acids. The specimen sequenced was PBMCs or a T cell subset sorted from them (not recorded which). V and J are TRBV7-6 and TRBJ2-1, with 9 bases that match TRBD2. This sequence originates from an adult woman who had mild COVID-19 (a few samples of this study predate the infection). Cell type and time point are not known. The CDR3 here is CASSLAVAGDYNEQFF. Written as DNA, the CDR3 is TGTGCCAGCAGCTTGGCCGTAGCGGGGGACTACAATGAGCAGTTCTTC. Full variable domain (rest looked up from reference TRBV7-6 and TRBJ2-1): GAGVSQSPRYKVTKRGQDVALRCDPISGHVSLYWYRQALGQGPEFLTYFNYEAQQDKSGLPNDRFSAERPEGSISTLTIQRTEQRDSAMYRCASSLAVAGDYNEQFFGPGTRLTVL.